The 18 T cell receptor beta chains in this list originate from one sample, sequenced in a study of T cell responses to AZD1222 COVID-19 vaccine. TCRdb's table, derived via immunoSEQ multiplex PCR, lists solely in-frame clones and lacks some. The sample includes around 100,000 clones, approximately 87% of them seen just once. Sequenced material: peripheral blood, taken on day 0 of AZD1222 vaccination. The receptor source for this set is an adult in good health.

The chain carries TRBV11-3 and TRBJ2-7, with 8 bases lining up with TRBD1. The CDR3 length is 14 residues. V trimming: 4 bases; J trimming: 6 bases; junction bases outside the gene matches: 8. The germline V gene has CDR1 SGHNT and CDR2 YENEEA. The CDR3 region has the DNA TGTGCCAGCAGCTCCAGGGGGCAGGGCCCCGAGCAGTACTTC. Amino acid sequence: CASSSRGQGPEQYF.

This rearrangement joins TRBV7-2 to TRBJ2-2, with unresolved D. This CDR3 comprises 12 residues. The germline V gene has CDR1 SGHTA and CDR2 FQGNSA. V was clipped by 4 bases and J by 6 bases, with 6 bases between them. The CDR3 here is CASSWVAGELFF. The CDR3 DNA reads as TGTGCCAGCAGCTGGGTAGCCGGGGAGCTGTTTTTT.

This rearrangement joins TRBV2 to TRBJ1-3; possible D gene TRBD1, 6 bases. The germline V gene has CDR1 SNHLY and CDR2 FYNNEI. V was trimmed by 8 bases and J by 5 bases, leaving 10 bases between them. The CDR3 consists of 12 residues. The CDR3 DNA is TGTGCCAGCTGGACAGAGAGAAACACCATATATTTT. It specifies CASWTERNTIYF.

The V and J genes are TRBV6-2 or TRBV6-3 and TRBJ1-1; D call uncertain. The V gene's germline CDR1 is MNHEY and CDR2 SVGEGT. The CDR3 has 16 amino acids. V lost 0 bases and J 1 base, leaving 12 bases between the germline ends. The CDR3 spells CASSYSRLPGNTEAFF. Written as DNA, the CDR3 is TGTGCCAGCAGTTACTCGAGACTCCCGGGGAACACTGAAGCTTTCTTT.

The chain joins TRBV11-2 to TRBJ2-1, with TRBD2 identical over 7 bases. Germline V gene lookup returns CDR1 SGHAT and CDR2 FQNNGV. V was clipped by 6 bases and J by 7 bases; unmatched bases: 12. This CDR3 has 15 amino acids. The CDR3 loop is CASRGGRSPGNEQFF. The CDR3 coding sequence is TGTGCCAGCAGGGGAGGGAGATCCCCAGGGAATGAGCAGTTCTTC.

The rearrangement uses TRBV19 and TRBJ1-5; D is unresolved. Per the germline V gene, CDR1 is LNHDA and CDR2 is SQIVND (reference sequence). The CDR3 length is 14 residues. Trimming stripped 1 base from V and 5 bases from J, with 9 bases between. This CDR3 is CASSIVGGYQPQHF. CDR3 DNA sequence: TGTGCCAGTAGTATAGTGGGTGGTTATCAGCCCCAGCATTTT.

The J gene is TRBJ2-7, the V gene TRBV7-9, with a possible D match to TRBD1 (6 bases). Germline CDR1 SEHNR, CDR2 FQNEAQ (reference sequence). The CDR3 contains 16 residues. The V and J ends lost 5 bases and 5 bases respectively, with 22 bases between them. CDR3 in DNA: TGTGCCAGCAGCCAACCGTTTGGGACACTCGAAAACGAGCAGTACTTC. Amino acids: CASSQPFGTLENEQYF. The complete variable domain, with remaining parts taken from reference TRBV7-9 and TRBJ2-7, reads DTGVSQNPRHKITKRGQNVTFRCDPISEHNRLYWYRQTLGQGPEFLTYFQNEAQLEKSRLLSDRFSAERPKGSFSTLEIQRTEQGDSAMYLCASSQPFGTLENEQYFGPGTRLTVT.

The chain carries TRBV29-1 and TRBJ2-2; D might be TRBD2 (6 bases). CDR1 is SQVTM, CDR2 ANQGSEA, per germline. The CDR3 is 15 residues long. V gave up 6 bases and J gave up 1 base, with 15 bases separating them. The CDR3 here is CSVFEGLMNTGELFF. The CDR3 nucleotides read TGCAGCGTCTTTGAGGGACTCATGAACACCGGGGAGCTGTTTTTT.

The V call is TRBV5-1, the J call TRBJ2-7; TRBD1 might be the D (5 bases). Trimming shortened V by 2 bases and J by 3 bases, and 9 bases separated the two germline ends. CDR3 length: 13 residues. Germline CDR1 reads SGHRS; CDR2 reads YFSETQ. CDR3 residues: CASSFRQGYEQYF. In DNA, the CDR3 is TGCGCCAGCAGCTTCCGGCAGGGCTACGAGCAGTACTTC.

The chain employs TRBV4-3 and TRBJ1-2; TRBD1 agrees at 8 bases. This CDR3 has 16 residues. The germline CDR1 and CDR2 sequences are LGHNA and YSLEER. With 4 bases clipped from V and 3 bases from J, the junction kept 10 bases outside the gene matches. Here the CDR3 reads CASSLDQGALHYGYTF. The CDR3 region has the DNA TGCGCCAGCAGCCTAGATCAGGGGGCGCTTCACTATGGCTACACCTTC.

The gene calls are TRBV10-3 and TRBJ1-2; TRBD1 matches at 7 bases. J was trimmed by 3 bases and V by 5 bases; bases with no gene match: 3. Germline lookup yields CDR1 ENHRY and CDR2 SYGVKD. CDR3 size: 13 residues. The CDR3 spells CAISLGQDYGYTF. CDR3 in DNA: TGTGCCATCAGTCTTGGACAGGACTATGGCTACACCTTC.

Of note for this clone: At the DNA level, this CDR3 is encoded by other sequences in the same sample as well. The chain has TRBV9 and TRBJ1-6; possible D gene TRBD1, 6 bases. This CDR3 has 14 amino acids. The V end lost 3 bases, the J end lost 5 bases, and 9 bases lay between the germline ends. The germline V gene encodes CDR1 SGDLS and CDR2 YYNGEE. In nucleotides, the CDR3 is TGTGCCAGCAGCGCCAGACAGGATAATTCACCCCTCCACTTT. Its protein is CASSARQDNSPLHF.

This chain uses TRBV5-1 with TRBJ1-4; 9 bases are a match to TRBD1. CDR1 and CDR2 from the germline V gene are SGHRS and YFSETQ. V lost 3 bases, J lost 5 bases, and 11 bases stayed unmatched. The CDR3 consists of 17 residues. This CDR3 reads CASSSSDPGQGNEKLFF. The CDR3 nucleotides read TGCGCCAGCAGCTCTTCAGACCCGGGACAGGGAAATGAAAAACTGTTTTTT. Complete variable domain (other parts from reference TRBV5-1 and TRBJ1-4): KAGVTQTPRYLIKTRGQQVTLSCSPISGHRSVSWYQQTPGQGLQFLFEYFSETQRNKGNFPGRFSGRQFSNSRSEMNVSTLELGDSALYLCASSSSDPGQGNEKLFFGSGTQLSVL.

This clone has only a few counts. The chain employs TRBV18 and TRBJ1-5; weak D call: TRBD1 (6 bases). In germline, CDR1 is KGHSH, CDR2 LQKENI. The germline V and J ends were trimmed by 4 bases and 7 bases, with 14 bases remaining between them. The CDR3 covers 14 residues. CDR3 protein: CASSRESGDQPQHF. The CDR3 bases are TGTGCCAGCTCACGGGAATCAGGGGACCAGCCCCAGCATTTT.

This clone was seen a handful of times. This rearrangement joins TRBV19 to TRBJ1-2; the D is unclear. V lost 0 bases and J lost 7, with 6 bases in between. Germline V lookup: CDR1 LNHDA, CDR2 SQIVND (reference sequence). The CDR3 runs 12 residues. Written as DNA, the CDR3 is TGTGCCAGTAGTATAGAGGGCAGTGGCTACACCTTC. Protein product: CASSIEGSGYTF.

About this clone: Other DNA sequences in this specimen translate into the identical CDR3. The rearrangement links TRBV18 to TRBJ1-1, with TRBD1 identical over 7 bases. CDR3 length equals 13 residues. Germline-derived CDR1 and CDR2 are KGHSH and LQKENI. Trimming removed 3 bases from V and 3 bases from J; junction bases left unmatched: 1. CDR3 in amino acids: CASSPQGDTEAFF. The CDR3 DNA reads TGTGCCAGCTCACCTCAGGGGGACACTGAAGCTTTCTTT.

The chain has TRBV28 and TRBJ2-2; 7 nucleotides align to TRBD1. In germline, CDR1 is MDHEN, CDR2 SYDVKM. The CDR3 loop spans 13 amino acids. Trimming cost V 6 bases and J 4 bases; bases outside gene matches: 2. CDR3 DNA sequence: TGTGCCAGCAGAAGACAGGGCACCGGGGAGCTGTTTTTT. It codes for CASRRQGTGELFF.

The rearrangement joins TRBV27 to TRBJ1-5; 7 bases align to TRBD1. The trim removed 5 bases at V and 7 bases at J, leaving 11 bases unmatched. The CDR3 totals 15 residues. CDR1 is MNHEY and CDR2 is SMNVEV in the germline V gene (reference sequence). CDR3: CASSTTGHLGQPQHF. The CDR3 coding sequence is TGTGCCAGCAGTACGACAGGGCATCTGGGGCAGCCCCAGCATTTT.